This is a list of T cell receptor beta chains from one sample in a study of blood T cell repertoires in COVID-19. Clones were sequenced by immunoSEQ multiplex PCR, and TCRdb holds only the in-frame ones, with some missing. In the table there are about 150,000 clones, over 80% of which are singletons. Sequencing was done on a sample of peripheral blood. All receptors come from a man in his sixties with active or convalescent COVID-19. CDR3s include the opening cysteine and the closing phenylalanine or tryptophan. D genes are given only for firm matches. Clone size is stated in some rows and not others, as once, few, many or a class when expanded.

j_gene,d_gene,v_gene,abundance,len,CDR3nt,CDR3aa
TRBJ2-5,.,TRBV7-9,.,14,TGTGCCAGCAGCTTCGGGCAGTCCAGGGGGACCCAGTACTTC,CASSFGQSRGTQYF
TRBJ2-6,TRBD1,TRBV3-1/TRBV3-2,.,18,TGTGCCAGCAGCCATTCCGGGACAGCTTTATCTGGGGCCAACGTCCTGACTTTC,CASSHSGTALSGANVLTF
TRBJ1-1,TRBD1,TRBV6-5,once,14,TGTGCCAGCAGCTGGGGACAGCGCAACACTGAAGCTTTCTTT,CASSWGQRNTEAFF
TRBJ2-7,TRBD1,TRBV6-6,.,14,TGTGCCAGCAGTTATGTTGGGACAGCCTACGAGCAGTACTTC,CASSYVGTAYEQYF
TRBJ2-7,TRBD2,TRBV10-3,.,15,TGTGCCATCAGCGATACTAGCGGGAGAATGAACGAGCAGTACTTC,CAISDTSGRMNEQYF
TRBJ2-2,TRBD2,TRBV28,.,16,TGTGCCAGCAGTTGGGGCCGGACTAGCGGTACCGGGGAGCTGTTTTTT,CASSWGRTSGTGELFF
TRBJ1-5,TRBD1,TRBV2,.,17,TGTGCCAGCAGTTCCCCCGGGACAGTCAATAGCAATCAGCCCCAGCATTTT,CASSSPGTVNSNQPQHF
TRBJ2-3,.,TRBV19,.,16,TGTGCCAGTAGTATAGTGAGCAGGAGGAAAACAGATACGCAGTATTTT,CASSIVSRRKTDTQYF
TRBJ2-5,.,TRBV21-1,.,17,TGTGCCAGCAGTATAAGGGGACTAGCCACCACCGCGGAGACCCAGTACTTC,CASSIRGLATTAETQYF
TRBJ1-4,.,TRBV7-9,.,17,TGTGCCAGCACCGGAAGGAGTTTTGCAGGGTCGGATGAAAAACTGTTTTTT,CASTGRSFAGSDEKLFF
TRBJ2-7,.,TRBV5-1,few,14,TGCGCCAGCAGCTCGCGTGGACAGCTTTACGAGCAGTACTTC,CASSSRGQLYEQYF
TRBJ2-7,.,TRBV6-6,few,15,TGTGCCAGCAGTCACCGGACTTCTAGCTCCTACGAGCAGTACTTC,CASSHRTSSSYEQYF
TRBJ2-5,TRBD1,TRBV10-1,.,12,TGCGCCAGCAGTGGGACAGGGGAGACCCAGTACTTC,CASSGTGETQYF
TRBJ1-4,.,TRBV4-2,.,17,TGTGCCAGTAGCCAAGATCTCCTGGGGGCAACAAATGAAAAACTGTTTTTT,CASSQDLLGATNEKLFF
TRBJ1-3,TRBD1,TRBV4-2,.,15,TGTGCCAGCAGATCCGACAGGGCCTCTGGAAACACCATATATTTT,CASRSDRASGNTIYF
TRBJ2-5,.,TRBV28,.,15,TGTGCCAGCAGTTTATCACAGACGGCTCAGGAGACCCAGTACTTC,CASSLSQTAQETQYF
TRBJ2-1,TRBD2,TRBV7-9,once,15,TGTGCCAGCAGCCGAGCGGGAGCGACCTACAATGAGCAGTTCTTC,CASSRAGATYNEQFF
TRBJ1-3,TRBD1,TRBV13,.,14,TGTGCCAGCAGCTGGACAGGGACTGGAAACACCATATATTTT,CASSWTGTGNTIYF
TRBJ2-6,.,TRBV7-9,.,16,TGTGCCAGCAGCTTACGAGGAGGCTCTGGGGCCAACGTCCTGACTTTC,CASSLRGGSGANVLTF
TRBJ2-2,.,TRBV6-5,few,13,TGTGCCAGCAGCCGAGCAGGGGGGCGGGAGCTGTTTTTT,CASSRAGGRELFF
TRBJ1-1,.,TRBV5-1,.,16,TGCGCCAGCAGCTTGGCTGGGGCAGGGCGGAACACTGAAGCTTTCTTT,CASSLAGAGRNTEAFF
TRBJ2-1,.,TRBV5-1,.,13,TGCGCCAGCAGCTTGGGAGGTTACAATGAGCAGTTCTTC,CASSLGGYNEQFF
TRBJ2-7,TRBD1,TRBV5-8,.,11,TGTGCCAGCAGGGGGACAGGGTCGCAGTACTTC,CASRGTGSQYF
TRBJ2-5,.,TRBV28,.,15,TGTGCCAGCAGTTTACTAGTGGGTTTACGGGAGACCCAGTACTTC,CASSLLVGLRETQYF
TRBJ1-1,TRBD1,TRBV12-3/TRBV12-4,.,12,TGTGCCAGCAGCAACAGGGGGCGCAGGGCTTTCTTT,CASSNRGRRAFF
TRBJ2-7,TRBD2,TRBV6-6,.,15,TGTGCCAGCTCCTTCCCCCTAGCGGGAGGCTACGAGCAGTACTTC,CASSFPLAGGYEQYF
TRBJ1-2,.,TRBV3-1/TRBV3-2,.,11,TGTGCCAGCAGCCAAGCCTTTGGCTACACCTTC,CASSQAFGYTF
TRBJ2-4,.,TRBV3-1/TRBV3-2,few,15,TGTGCCAGCAGCCAGGCTTCGACTGGGAAAAACATTCAGTACTTC,CASSQASTGKNIQYF
TRBJ1-4,TRBD1,TRBV6-6,.,16,TGTGCCAGCAGTTACTCCTCGCCAGGGGGGAATGAAAAACTGTTTTTT,CASSYSSPGGNEKLFF
TRBJ1-5,.,TRBV19,.,15,TGTGCCAGTATTAAACTGGGAGACGGCAGTCAGCCCCAGCATTTT,CASIKLGDGSQPQHF
TRBJ1-2,.,TRBV28,few,15,TGTGCCAGCTATTCCCCCGGCAGGACTTTCTATGGCTACACCTTC,CASYSPGRTFYGYTF
TRBJ2-1,.,TRBV28,.,18,TGTGCCAGCAGGTCGATAGTGAGGCATAAGGGGCCCTACAATGAGCAGTTCTTC,CASRSIVRHKGPYNEQFF
TRBJ2-7,TRBD1,TRBV14,.,14,TGTGCCAGCAGCCGGACAGGGGCTCTCTACGAGCAGTACTTC,CASSRTGALYEQYF
TRBJ2-1,.,TRBV24-1,.,13,TGTGCCACCACGGCGGGCTCCTACAATGAGCAGTTCTTC,CATTAGSYNEQFF
TRBJ1-1,.,TRBV18,.,13,TGTGCCAGCTCAGAGGGTGGGAACACTGAAGCTTTCTTT,CASSEGGNTEAFF
TRBJ1-2,.,TRBV24-1,.,13,TGTGCCACCAGTGCAGCGACCCTTGATGGCTACACCTTC,CATSAATLDGYTF
TRBJ1-2,.,TRBV28,many,16,TGTGCCAGCAGTTTATTTCCTATGACAGGAAACTATGGCTACACCTTC,CASSLFPMTGNYGYTF
TRBJ2-1,.,TRBV6-5,.,13,TGTGCCAGCAGGGCGGACTCTTACAATGAGCAGTTCTTC,CASRADSYNEQFF
TRBJ2-3,.,TRBV7-2,.,19,TGTGCCAGCAGCCCCCGCGGGGCGGCCGCTGGGACTAGCACAGATACGCAGTATTTT,CASSPRGAAAGTSTDTQYF
TRBJ2-1,.,TRBV9,.,14,TGTGCCAGCAGCGTCACTGGAGCGAGCAATGAGCAGTTCTTC,CASSVTGASNEQFF
TRBJ1-2,.,TRBV28,.,14,TGTGCCAGCAGTTTCAAAAACAGGGTCGGGGGCTACACCTTC,CASSFKNRVGGYTF
TRBJ1-5,.,TRBV10-2,once,17,TGCGCCAGCAGTGATATTACTGGTCGGGAAGGGAATCAGCCCCAGCATTTT,CASSDITGREGNQPQHF
TRBJ2-7,TRBD2,TRBV11-2,.,18,TGTGCCAGCAGCACCCCCCTGACTAGCGGACCGCTTAGGAACGAGCAGTACTTC,CASSTPLTSGPLRNEQYF